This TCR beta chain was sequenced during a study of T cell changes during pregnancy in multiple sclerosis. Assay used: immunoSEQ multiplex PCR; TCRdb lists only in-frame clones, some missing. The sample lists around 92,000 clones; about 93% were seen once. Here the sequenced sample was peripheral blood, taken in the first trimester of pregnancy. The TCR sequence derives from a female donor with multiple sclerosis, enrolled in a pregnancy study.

The CDR3 spells CASSQAVREKLFF. As DNA, the CDR3 is TGTGCCAGCAGCCAAGCCGTACGGGAAAAACTGTTTTTT. V gene TRBV4-2 combines with J gene TRBJ1-4; no clear D. This CDR3 contains 13 residues. CDR1 and CDR2 from the germline V gene are LGHNA and YNFKEQ. Trimming pared 1 base from V and 8 bases from J, leaving 8 bases between.